A single sample gave rise to the 4 T cell receptor beta chains below, sequenced in a study of spatial heterogeneity in lung cancer. TCRdb re-called the 5' RACE reads with MiXCR, one entry per CDR3 protein. The profile shows fewer than 20,000 distinct CDR3 sequences, around 9.6% of them singletons. The time point here: blood at routine non-recurrence follow-up after resection. Source: PBMCs, taken at follow-up. Receptors originate from a male donor with early-stage non-small cell lung cancer.

The gene calls are TRBV7-2 and TRBJ2-7; D perhaps matches TRBD2 (6 bases). Germline-derived CDR1 and CDR2 are SGHTA and FQGNSA. The V end lost 4 bases, the J end lost 4 bases, and 14 bases lay between the germline ends. This CDR3 is built from 14 residues. CDR3 in DNA: TGTGCCAGCAGCTACGGACCCCGGGAGTACGAGCAGTACTTC. Translation: CASSYGPREYEQYF.

This clonotype was found a few times. V gene TRBV7-2 combines with J gene TRBJ2-3; tentatively, D is TRBD2 (5 bases). This CDR3 comprises 17 residues. CDR1 and CDR2 from the germline V gene are SGHTA and FQGNSA. Trimming cost V 1 base and J 1 base, with 15 bases left between them. The CDR3 nucleotides read TGTGCCAGCAGCTTAGGTTTGGCGGGCTGGGGCACAGATACGCAGTATTTT. This codes for CASSLGLAGWGTDTQYF.

This clonotype was counted many times. The chain is built from TRBV12-3 or TRBV12-4 and TRBJ1-1; D unresolved. This CDR3 is 13 amino acids long. V was pared by 6 bases and J by 4 bases, with 12 bases between. DNA for the CDR3: TGTGCCAGCAGCCCCGGGTGGGGCACTGAAGCTTTCTTT. Translated: CASSPGWGTEAFF.

About this clonotype itself: The junction does not match germline at one end; this may be a read error. The chain uses TRBV20-1 and TRBJ1-1, with D possibly matching TRBD1 (5 bases). CDR1 DFQATT and CDR2 SNEGSKA come from the germline V gene (reference sequence). CDR3 length: 16 residues. CDR3 loop: CSAGEGQHGGNTEAFF. The CDR3, as DNA: TGCAGTGCTGGAGAGGGCCAACACGGGGGGAACACTGAAGCTTTCTTT.